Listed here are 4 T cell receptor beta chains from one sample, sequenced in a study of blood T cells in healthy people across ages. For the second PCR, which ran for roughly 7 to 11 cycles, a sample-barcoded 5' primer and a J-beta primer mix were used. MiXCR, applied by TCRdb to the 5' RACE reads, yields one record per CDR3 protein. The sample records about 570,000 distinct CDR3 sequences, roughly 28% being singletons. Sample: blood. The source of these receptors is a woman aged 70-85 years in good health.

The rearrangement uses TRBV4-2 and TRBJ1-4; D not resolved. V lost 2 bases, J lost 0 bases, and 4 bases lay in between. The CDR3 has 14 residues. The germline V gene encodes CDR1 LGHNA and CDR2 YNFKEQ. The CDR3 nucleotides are TGTGCCAGCAGCCAACGTGCAACTAATGAAAAACTGTTTTTT. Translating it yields CASSQRATNEKLFF.

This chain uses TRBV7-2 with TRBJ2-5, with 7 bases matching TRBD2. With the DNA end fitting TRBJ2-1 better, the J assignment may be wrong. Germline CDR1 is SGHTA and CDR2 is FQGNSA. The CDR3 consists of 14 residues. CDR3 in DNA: TGTGCCAGCAGCCCGGACCGGACTAGCAATGAGCAGTTCTTC. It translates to CASSPDRTSNEQFF.

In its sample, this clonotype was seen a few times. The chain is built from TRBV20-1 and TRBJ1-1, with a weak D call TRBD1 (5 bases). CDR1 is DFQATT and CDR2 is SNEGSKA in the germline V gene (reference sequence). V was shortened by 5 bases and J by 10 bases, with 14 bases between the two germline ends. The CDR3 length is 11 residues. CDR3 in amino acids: CSAPEGVVAFF. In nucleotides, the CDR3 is TGCAGTGCTCCTGAAGGGGTGGTAGCTTTCTTT.

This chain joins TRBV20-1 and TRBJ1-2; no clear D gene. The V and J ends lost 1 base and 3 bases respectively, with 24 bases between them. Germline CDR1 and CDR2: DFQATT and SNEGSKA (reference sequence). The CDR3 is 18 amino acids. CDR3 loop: CSARVGMGVGGVYYGYTF. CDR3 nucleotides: TGCAGTGCTAGAGTGGGGATGGGTGTCGGTGGGGTTTACTATGGCTACACCTTC.